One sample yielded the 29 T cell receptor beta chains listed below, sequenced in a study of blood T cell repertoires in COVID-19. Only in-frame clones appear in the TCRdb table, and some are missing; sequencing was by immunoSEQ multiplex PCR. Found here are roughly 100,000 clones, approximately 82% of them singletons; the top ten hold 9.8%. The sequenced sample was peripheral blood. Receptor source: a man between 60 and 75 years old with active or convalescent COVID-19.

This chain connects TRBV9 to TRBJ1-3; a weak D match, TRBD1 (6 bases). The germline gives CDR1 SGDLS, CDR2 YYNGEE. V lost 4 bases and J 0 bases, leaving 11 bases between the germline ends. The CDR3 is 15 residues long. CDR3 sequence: CASSPGTTSGNTIYF. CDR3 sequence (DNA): TGTGCCAGCAGCCCGGGGACAACCTCTGGAAACACCATATATTTT.

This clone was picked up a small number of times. CDR3 bases: TGTGCCAGTAGTATCAACTTCGCGGCCTCTGGGGCCAACGTCCTGACTTTC. Protein product: CASSINFAASGANVLTF. The chain links TRBV19 to TRBJ2-6, with unresolved D. The CDR3 contains 17 residues. With 3 bases removed from V and 0 bases from J, the gap between germline ends came to 12 bases. The V gene's germline CDR1 is LNHDA and CDR2 SQIVND (reference sequence).

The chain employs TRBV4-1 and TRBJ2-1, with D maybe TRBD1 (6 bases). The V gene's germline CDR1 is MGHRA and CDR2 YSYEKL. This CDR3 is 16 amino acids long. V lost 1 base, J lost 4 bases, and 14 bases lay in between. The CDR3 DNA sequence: TGCGCCAGCAGCCAAGTGAAAGGACAGTCTTACAATGAGCAGTTCTTC. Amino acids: CASSQVKGQSYNEQFF.

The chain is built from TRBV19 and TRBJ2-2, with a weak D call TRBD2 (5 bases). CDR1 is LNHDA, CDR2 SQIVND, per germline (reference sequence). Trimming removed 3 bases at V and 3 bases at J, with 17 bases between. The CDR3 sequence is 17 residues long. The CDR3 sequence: CASSIRATTGYTGELFF. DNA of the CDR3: TGTGCCAGTAGTATTAGGGCTACTACGGGGTACACCGGGGAGCTGTTTTTT.

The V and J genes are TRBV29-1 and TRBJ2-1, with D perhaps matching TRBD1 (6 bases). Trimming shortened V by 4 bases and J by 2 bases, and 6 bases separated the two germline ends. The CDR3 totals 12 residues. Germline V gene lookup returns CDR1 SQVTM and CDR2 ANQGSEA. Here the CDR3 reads CSVAGAYNEQFF. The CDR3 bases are TGCAGCGTTGCAGGGGCCTACAATGAGCAGTTCTTC.

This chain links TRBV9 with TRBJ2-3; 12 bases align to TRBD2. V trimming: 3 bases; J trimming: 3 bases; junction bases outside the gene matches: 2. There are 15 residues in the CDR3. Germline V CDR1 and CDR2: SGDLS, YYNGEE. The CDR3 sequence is CASSASGRGTDTQYF. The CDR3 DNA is TGTGCCAGCAGCGCTAGCGGGAGGGGGACAGATACGCAGTATTTT.

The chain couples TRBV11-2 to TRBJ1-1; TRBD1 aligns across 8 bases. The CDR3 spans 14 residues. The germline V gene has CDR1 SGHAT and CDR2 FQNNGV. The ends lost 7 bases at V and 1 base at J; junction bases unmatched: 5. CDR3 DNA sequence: TGTGCCAGCAACCGGGACAGGTCGAACACTGAAGCTTTCTTT. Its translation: CASNRDRSNTEAFF.

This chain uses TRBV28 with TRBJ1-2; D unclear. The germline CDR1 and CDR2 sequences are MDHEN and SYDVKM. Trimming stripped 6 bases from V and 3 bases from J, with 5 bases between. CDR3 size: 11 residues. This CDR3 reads CASREDYGYTF. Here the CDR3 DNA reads TGTGCCAGCAGGGAGGACTATGGCTACACCTTC.

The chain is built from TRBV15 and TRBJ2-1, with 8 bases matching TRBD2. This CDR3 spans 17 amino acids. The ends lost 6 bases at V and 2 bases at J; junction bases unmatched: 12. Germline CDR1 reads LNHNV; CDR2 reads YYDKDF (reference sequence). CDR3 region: CATRRGGTSHPYNEQFF. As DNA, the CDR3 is TGTGCCACCAGACGGGGGGGGACTTCCCACCCCTACAATGAGCAGTTCTTC.

This chain's CDR3 is CATSRVRGNQPQHF. As DNA, the CDR3 is TGTGCCACCAGCAGAGTTAGGGGTAATCAGCCCCAGCATTTT. The V gene is TRBV15, the J gene TRBJ1-5, with D possibly matching TRBD1 (5 bases). CDR1 is LNHNV, CDR2 YYDKDF, per germline (reference sequence). There are 14 residues in the CDR3. V was clipped by 1 base and J by 4 bases, with 8 bases between them.

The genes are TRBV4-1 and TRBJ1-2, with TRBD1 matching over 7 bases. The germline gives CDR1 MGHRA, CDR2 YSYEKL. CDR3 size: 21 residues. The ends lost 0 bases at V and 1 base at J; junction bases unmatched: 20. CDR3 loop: CASSQERWGRTGAGINYGYTF. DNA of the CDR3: TGCGCCAGCAGCCAAGAAAGGTGGGGAAGGACAGGCGCGGGGATTAACTATGGCTACACCTTC.

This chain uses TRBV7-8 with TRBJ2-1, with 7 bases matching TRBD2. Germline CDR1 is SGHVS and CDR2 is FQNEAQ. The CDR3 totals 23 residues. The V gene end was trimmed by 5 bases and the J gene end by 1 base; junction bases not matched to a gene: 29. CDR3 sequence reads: CASSLPGGSRGPTINLSYNEQFF. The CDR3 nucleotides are TGTGCCAGCAGCCTCCCCGGGGGGTCCCGGGGACCGACGATTAATCTTTCCTACAATGAGCAGTTCTTC.

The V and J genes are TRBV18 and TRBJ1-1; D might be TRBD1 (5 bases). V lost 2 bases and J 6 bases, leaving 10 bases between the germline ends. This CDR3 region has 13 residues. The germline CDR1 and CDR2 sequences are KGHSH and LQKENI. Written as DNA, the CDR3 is TGTGCCAGCTCACCAGAGACAGTCTCTGAAGCTTTCTTT. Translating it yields CASSPETVSEAFF.

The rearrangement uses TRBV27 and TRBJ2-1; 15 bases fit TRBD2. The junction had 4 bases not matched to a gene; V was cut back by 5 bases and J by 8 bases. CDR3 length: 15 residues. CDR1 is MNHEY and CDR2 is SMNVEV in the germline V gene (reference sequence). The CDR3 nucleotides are TGTGCCAGCAGTGAGGGACTAGCGGGAGGCTATGAGCAGTTCTTC. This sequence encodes CASSEGLAGGYEQFF.

DNA of the CDR3: TGTGCCAGCAGTTTTGGGACAGAGCCAAGCTCCTACGAGCAGTACTTC. It is translated as CASSFGTEPSSYEQYF. V usage is TRBV28 and J usage is TRBJ2-7; 7 nucleotides match TRBD1. The CDR3 covers 16 residues. In germline, CDR1 is MDHEN, CDR2 SYDVKM. J was trimmed by 0 bases and V by 3 bases; bases with no gene match: 8.

The CDR3 here is CASSMGREETQYF. The CDR3, as DNA: TGTGCCAGTAGTATGGGCAGGGAAGAGACCCAGTACTTC. The chain combines TRBV19 with TRBJ2-5, with a possible D match to TRBD1 (5 bases). Germline V gene data show CDR1 as LNHDA and CDR2 as SQIVND (reference sequence). The V and J ends lost 3 bases and 3 bases respectively, with 8 bases between them. There are 13 residues in the CDR3. The full variable domain, with the rest looked up from reference TRBV19 and TRBJ2-5, is DGGITQSPKYLFRKEGQNVTLSCEQNLNHDAMYWYRQDPGQGLRLIYYSQIVNDFQKGDIAEGYSVSREKKESFPLTVTSAQKNPTAFYLCASSMGREETQYFGPGTRLLVL.

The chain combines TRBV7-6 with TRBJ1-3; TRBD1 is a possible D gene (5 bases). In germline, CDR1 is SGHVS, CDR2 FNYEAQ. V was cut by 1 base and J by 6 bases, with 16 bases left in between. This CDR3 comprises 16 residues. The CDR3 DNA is TGTGCCAGCAGCTTAGAGGTTATGCAGGGCGAAAACACCATATATTTT. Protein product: CASSLEVMQGENTIYF. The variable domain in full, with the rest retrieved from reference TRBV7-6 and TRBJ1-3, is GAGVSQSPRYKVTKRGQDVALRCDPISGHVSLYWYRQALGQGPEFLTYFNYEAQQDKSGLPNDRFSAERPEGSISTLTIQRTEQRDSAMYRCASSLEVMQGENTIYFGEGSWLTVV.

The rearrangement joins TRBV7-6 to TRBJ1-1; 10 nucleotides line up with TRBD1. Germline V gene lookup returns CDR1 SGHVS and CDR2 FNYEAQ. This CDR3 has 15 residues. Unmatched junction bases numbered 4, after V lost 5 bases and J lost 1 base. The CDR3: CASSLRTGGNTEAFF. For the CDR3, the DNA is TGTGCCAGCAGCCTAAGGACAGGGGGGAACACTGAAGCTTTCTTT. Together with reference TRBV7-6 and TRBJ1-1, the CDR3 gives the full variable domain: GAGVSQSPRYKVTKRGQDVALRCDPISGHVSLYWYRQALGQGPEFLTYFNYEAQQDKSGLPNDRFSAERPEGSISTLTIQRTEQRDSAMYRCASSLRTGGNTEAFFGQGTRLTVV.

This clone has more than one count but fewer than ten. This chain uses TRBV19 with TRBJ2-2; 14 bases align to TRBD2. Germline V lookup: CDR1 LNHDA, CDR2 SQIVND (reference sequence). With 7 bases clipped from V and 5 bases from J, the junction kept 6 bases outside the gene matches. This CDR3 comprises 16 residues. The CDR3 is CASTLWTSGRTGELFF. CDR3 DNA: TGTGCCAGTACCCTATGGACTAGCGGGAGGACCGGGGAGCTGTTTTTT.

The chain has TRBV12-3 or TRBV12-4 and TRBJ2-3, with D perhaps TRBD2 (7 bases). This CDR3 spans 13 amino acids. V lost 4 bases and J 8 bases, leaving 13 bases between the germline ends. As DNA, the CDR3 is TGTGCCAGCAGTTCCCACAGGGAGGGTACGCAGTATTTT. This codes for CASSSHREGTQYF.

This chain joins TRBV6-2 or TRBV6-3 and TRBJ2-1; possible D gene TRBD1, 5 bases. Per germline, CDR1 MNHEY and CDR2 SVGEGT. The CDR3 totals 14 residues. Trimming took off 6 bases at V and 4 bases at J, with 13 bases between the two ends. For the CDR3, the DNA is TGTGCCAGCAGCCCAAACAGGAGTTACAATGAGCAGTTCTTC. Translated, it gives CASSPNRSYNEQFF.

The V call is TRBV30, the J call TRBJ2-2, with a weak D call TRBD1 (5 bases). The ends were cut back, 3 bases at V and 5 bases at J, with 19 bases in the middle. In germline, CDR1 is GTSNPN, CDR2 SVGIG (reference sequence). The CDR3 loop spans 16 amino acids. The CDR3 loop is CAWSPLGRERTGELFF. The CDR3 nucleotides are TGTGCCTGGAGCCCGCTGGGGCGAGAAAGAACCGGGGAGCTGTTTTTT.

The DNA for the CDR3 is TGTGCCACCGCCCCCCAGGGCCAAGAGACCCAGTACTTC. As protein: CATAPQGQETQYF. The V gene is TRBV24-1, the J gene TRBJ2-5; a weak D match, TRBD1 (5 bases). The CDR3 is 13 amino acids. The germline V and J ends were trimmed by 9 bases and 1 base, with 11 bases remaining between them. The germline gives CDR1 KGHDR, CDR2 SFDVKD.

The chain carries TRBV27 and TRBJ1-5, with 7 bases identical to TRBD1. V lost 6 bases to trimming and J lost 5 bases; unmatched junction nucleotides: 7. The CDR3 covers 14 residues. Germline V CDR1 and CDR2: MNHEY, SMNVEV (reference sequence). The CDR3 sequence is CASSTGQRDQPQHF. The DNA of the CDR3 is TGTGCCAGCAGCACGGGACAGCGCGATCAGCCCCAGCATTTT.

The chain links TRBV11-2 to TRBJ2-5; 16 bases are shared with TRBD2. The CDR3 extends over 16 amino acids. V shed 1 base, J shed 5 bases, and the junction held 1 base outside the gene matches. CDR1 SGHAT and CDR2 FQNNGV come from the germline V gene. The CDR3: CASSLAGLAGGETQYF. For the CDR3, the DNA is TGTGCCAGCAGCTTAGCGGGACTAGCGGGAGGGGAGACCCAGTACTTC.

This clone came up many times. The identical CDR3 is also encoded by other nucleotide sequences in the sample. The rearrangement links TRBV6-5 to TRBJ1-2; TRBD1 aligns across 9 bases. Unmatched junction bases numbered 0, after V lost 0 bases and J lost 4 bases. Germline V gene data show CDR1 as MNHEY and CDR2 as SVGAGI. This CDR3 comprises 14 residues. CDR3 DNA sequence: TGTGCCAGCAGTTACTCGGGACAGGGCTATGGCTACACCTTC. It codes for CASSYSGQGYGYTF.

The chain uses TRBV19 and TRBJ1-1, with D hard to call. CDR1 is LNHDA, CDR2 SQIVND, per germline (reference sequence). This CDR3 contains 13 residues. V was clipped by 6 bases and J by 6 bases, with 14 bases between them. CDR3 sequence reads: CASRISGRAEAFF. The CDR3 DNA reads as TGTGCCAGTAGAATCTCCGGGAGGGCTGAAGCTTTCTTT.

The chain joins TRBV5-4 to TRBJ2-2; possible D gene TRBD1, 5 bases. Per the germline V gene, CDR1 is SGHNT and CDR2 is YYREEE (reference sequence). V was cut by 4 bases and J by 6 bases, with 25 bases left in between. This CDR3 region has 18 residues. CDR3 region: CASSPWTHPLTPSGELFF. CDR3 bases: TGTGCCAGCAGCCCCTGGACACATCCCCTTACCCCATCCGGGGAGCTGTTTTTT. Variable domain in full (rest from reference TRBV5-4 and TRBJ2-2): ETGVTQSPTHLIKTRGQQVTLRCSSQSGHNTVSWYQQALGQGPQFIFQYYREEENGRGNFPPRFSGLQFPNYSSELNVNALELDDSALYLCASSPWTHPLTPSGELFFGEGSRLTVL.

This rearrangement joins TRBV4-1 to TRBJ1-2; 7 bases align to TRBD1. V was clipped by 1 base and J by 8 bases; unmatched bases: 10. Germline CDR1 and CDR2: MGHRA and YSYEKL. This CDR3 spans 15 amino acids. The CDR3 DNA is TGCGCCAGCAGCCAAGTCGGAGAGGGGGCTGACGGCTACACCTTC. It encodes CASSQVGEGADGYTF.